The 8 T cell receptor beta chains presented below share a single source sample, sequenced in a study of cytomegalovirus exposure and HLA in healthy donors. Use of 60 Vbeta and 13 Jbeta primers characterized the PCR. Only in-frame clones appear in the TCRdb table, and some are missing; sequencing was by immunoSEQ multiplex PCR. Of about 200,000 clones in the sample, approximately 78% are singletons; the top ten hold around 6.3%. The sample was PBMCs. Every receptor here comes from a woman aged 50 to 65 in good health and CMV-seropositive.

This clone was seen a few times. At one of its ends the junction is not consistent with the germline gene, which may arise from a read error. The V and J genes are TRBV7-7 and TRBJ2-1; TRBD1 might be the D (6 bases). The CDR3 loop spans 15 amino acids. The germline V gene encodes CDR1 SSHAT and CDR2 FNYEAQ (reference sequence). CDR3 in amino acids: CASSLGASPYNEQFF. CDR3 sequence (DNA): TGTGCTAGCAGCTTGGGGGCCTCTCCCTACAATGAGCAGTTCTTC. Full variable domain (missing parts from reference TRBV7-7 and TRBJ2-1): GAGVSQSPRYKVTKRGQDVTLRCDPISSHATLYWYQQALGQGPEFLTYFNYEAQPDKSGLPSDRFSAERPEGSISTLTIQRTEQRDSAMYRCASSLGASPYNEQFFGPGTRLTVL.

The chain combines TRBV11-2 with TRBJ1-2; D is uncertain. The length of the CDR3 is 15 residues. Trimming stripped 5 bases from V and 4 bases from J, with 17 bases between. Germline V CDR1 and CDR2: SGHAT, FQNNGV. The CDR3 nucleotides are TGTGCCAGCAGCGATAGGCTAGACGGCCTCTATGGCTACACCTTC. It codes for CASSDRLDGLYGYTF.

The chain joins TRBV5-1 to TRBJ1-5; D may be TRBD1 (5 bases). The CDR3 consists of 14 residues. Germline loops: CDR1 SGHRS, CDR2 YFSETQ. Trimming pared 1 base from V and 8 bases from J, leaving 13 bases between. The CDR3 DNA reads as TGCGCCAGCAGCTTGTGGGGGGGTCGGGAGCCCCAGCATTTT. This translates into CASSLWGGREPQHF.

V gene TRBV15 combines with J gene TRBJ2-7; D might be TRBD2 (7 bases). The germline V and J ends were trimmed by 9 bases and 5 bases, with 14 bases remaining between them. The CDR3 is made up of 12 amino acids. CDR1 LNHNV and CDR2 YYDKDF come from the germline V gene (reference sequence). CDR3 protein: CATRGEGHEQYF. In DNA, the CDR3 is TGTGCCACAAGGGGGGAGGGCCACGAGCAGTACTTC.

The chain uses TRBV7-2 and TRBJ2-6; the D gene is possibly TRBD2 (6 bases). Trimming left V 6 bases short and J 2 bases short, with 17 bases between. The germline CDR1 and CDR2 sequences are SGHTA and FQGNSA. The CDR3 extends over 17 amino acids. In nucleotides, the CDR3 is TGTGCCAGCAGACTGGGGGGAGCCAGCACTGGGGCCAACGTCCTGACTTTC. It specifies CASRLGGASTGANVLTF.

The rearrangement uses TRBV5-5 and TRBJ2-2; 7 bases fit TRBD2. Trimming cost V 5 bases and J 1 base; bases outside gene matches: 8. This CDR3 comprises 16 residues. Per germline, CDR1 SGHKS and CDR2 YYEKEE (reference sequence). CDR3 bases: TGTGCCAGCAGAGTGGGGCTAGCGGTGAACACCGGGGAGCTGTTTTTT. Translated: CASRVGLAVNTGELFF. Looking up the rest from reference TRBV5-5 and TRBJ2-2 gives the full variable domain: DAGVTQSPTHLIKTRGQQVTLRCSPISGHKSVSWYQQVLGQGPQFIFQYYEKEERGRGNFPDRFSARQFPNYSSELNVNALLLGDSALYLCASRVGLAVNTGELFFGEGSRLTVL.

The chain uses TRBV6-5 and TRBJ2-2; 7 bases fit TRBD2. This CDR3 contains 16 residues. Germline values: CDR1 MNHEY, CDR2 SVGAGI. V was clipped by 0 bases and J by 5 bases; unmatched bases: 6. The CDR3 loop is CASSYSRTRGTGELFF. Written as DNA, the CDR3 is TGTGCCAGCAGTTACTCCCGGACTAGGGGTACCGGGGAGCTGTTTTTT.

V is TRBV7-9 and J is TRBJ2-2, with D maybe TRBD1 (6 bases). With 5 bases removed from V and 3 bases from J, the gap between germline ends came to 16 bases. This CDR3 has 16 residues. Germline loops: CDR1 SEHNR, CDR2 FQNEAQ (reference sequence). The CDR3: CASSRQAALDTGELFF. The CDR3 nucleotides are TGTGCCAGCAGCCGACAGGCCGCACTTGACACCGGGGAGCTGTTTTTT.